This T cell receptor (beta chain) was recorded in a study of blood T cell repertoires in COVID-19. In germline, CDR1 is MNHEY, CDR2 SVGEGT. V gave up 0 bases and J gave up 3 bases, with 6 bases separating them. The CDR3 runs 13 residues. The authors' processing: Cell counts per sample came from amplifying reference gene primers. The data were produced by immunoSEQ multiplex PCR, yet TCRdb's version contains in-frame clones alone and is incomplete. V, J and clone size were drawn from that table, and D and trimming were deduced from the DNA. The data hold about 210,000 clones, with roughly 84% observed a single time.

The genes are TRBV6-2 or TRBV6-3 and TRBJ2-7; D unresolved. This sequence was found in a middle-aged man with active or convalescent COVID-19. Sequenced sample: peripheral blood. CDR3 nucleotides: TGTGCCAGCAGTTACTCATCGAGCTACGAGCAGTACTTC. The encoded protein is CASSYSSSYEQYF.